The 2 T cell receptor beta chains listed next were all sequenced from one sample in a study of T cell responses to AZD1222 COVID-19 vaccine. Sequenced by immunoSEQ multiplex PCR; TCRdb stores in-frame clones only, minus some. The sample records fewer than 200,000 clones, roughly 92% being singletons. The specimen was peripheral blood, collected on day 0 of AZD1222 vaccination. These receptors were obtained from an adult in good health.

The chain has TRBV28 and TRBJ2-4; possible D gene TRBD2, 5 bases. The CDR3 consists of 17 residues. The germline gives CDR1 MDHEN, CDR2 SYDVKM. Between the trimmed V and J ends, which lost 4 bases and 2 bases, there was a span of 18 bases. The CDR3 DNA is TGTGCCAGCAGTTGGCGGACTGTCCCCTTATCCAAAAACATTCAGTACTTC. This gives the protein CASSWRTVPLSKNIQYF.

The chain joins TRBV14 to TRBJ2-1, with 11 bases lining up with TRBD2. The V gene's germline CDR1 is SGHDN and CDR2 FVKESK. The CDR3 is 15 residues long. V trimming: 4 bases; J trimming: 3 bases; junction bases outside the gene matches: 2. This CDR3 is CASSRGLADYNEQFF. The CDR3 DNA reads as TGTGCCAGCAGCCGGGGACTAGCGGACTACAATGAGCAGTTCTTC.